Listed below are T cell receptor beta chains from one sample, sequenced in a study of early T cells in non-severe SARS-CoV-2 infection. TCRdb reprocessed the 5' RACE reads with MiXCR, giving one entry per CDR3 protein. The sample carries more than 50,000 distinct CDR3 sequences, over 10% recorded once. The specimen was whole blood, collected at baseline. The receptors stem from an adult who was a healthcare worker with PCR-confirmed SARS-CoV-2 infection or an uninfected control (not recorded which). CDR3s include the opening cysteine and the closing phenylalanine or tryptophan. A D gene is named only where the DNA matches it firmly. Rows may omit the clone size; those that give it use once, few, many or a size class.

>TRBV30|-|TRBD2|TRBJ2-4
TGTGCCTGGAGCCTAGCGGGGGGTAACATTCAGTACTTC
CAWSLAGGNIQYF
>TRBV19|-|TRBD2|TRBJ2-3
TGTGCCAGCAGAAGCGGGGGCCCTACAGATACGCAGTATTTT
CASRSGGPTDTQYF
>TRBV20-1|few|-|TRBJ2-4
TGCAGTGCGGCACGGACCCGCCAGGATGTCATTCAGTACTTC
CSAARTRQDVIQYF
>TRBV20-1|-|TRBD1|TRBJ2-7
TGCAGTGCTGTCCCCGGGACAGGGGGTTACGAGCAGTACTTC
CSAVPGTGGYEQYF
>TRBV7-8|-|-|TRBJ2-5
TGTGCCAGCAGCCTCCCTCTAGGGGAAGAGACCCAGTACTTC
CASSLPLGEETQYF
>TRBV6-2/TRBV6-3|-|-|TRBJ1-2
TGTGCCAGCAGTGGGGACGGAGGCACCCATGGCTACACCTTC
CASSGDGGTHGYTF
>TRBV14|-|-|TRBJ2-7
TGTGCCAGCAGCCAAGTTTCGTCCGGGGGACCGCAGTACTTC
CASSQVSSGGPQYF
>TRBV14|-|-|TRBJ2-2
TGTGCCAGCAGCCAAGAGCTTAGGGGCCCTGCCCCTGCGAACACCGGGGAGCTGTTTTTT
CASSQELRGPAPANTGELFF
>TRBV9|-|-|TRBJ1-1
TGTGCCAGCAGCCCCCTTGAGCTAGGCTGGGGCTCCAGTGAAGCTTTCTTT
CASSPLELGWGSSEAFF
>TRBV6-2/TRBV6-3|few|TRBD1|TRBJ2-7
TGTGCCAGCAGCCCCTGGGACAGGTCCTACGAGCAGTACTTC
CASSPWDRSYEQYF
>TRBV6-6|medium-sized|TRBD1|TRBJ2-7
TGTGCCAGCAGTTCGGGACAGCCCTACGAGCAGTACTTC
CASSSGQPYEQYF
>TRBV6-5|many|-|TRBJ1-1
TGTGCCAGCAGCTCTCGGACAGTAAACACTGAAGTTTTCTTT
CASSSRTVNTEVFF
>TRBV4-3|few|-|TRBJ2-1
TGCGCCAGCAGCCAAGTTGGGGGCAGGACGCAGTTCTTC
CASSQVGGRTQFF
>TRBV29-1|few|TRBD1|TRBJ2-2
TGCAGCGTTGAGGGAGACAGGGGCGAGGATATCACCGGGGAGCTGTTTTTT
CSVEGDRGEDITGELFF
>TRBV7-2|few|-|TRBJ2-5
TGTGCCAGTCGACAGGGAGGTGTGGAGACCCAGTACTTC
CASRQGGVETQYF
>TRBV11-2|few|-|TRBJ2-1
TGTGCCAGCAGCCCCATCAAACGGGGCTCCAATGAGCAGTTCTTC
CASSPIKRGSNEQFF
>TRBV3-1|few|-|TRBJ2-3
TGTGCCAGCAGTCGCAACCGAGGACGGAACACAGATACGCAGTATTTT
CASSRNRGRNTDTQYF
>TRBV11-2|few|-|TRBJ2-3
TGTGCCAGCAGCCCCGGGGACTCTACAGATACGCAGTATTTT
CASSPGDSTDTQYF
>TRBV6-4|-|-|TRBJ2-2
TGTGCCAGCAGTCATGCGAACACCGGGGAGCTGTTTTTT
CASSHANTGELFF
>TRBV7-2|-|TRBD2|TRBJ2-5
TGTGCCAGCAGCTCGAGCCCCGGGGGGGCCGAAGAGACCCAGTACTTC
CASSSSPGGAEETQYF
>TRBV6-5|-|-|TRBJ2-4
TGTGCCAGCAGTTACTCCACTCTAGCCAAAAACATTCAGTACTTC
CASSYSTLAKNIQYF
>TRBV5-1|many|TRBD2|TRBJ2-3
TGCGCCAGCAGCTTGTCAGCGGGGGTTAACACAGATACGCAGTATTTT
CASSLSAGVNTDTQYF
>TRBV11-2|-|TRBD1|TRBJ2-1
TGTGCCAGCAGCAGCGGACAGGGGTCCTACAATGAGCAGTTCTTC
CASSSGQGSYNEQFF
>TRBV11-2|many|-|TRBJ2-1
TGTGCCAGCACCATAAGACCGGTCCTGCACAATGAGCAGTTCTTC
CASTIRPVLHNEQFF
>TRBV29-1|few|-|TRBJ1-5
TGCAGCGTTGGTCTACCGAATCAGCCCCAGCATTTT
CSVGLPNQPQHF
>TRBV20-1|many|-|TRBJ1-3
TGCAGTGCTAGCGGTGAAAACACCATATATTTT
CSASGENTIYF
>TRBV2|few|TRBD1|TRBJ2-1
TGTGCCAGCAATGCTTGGACAGGGGGGAATGAGCAGTTCTTC
CASNAWTGGNEQFF
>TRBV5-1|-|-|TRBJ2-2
TGCGCCAGCAGCCTTGACAGACCCACCGGGGAGCTGTTTTTT
CASSLDRPTGELFF
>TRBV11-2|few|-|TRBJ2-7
TGTGCCAGCAGCGGACAATACGAGCAGTACTTC
CASSGQYEQYF
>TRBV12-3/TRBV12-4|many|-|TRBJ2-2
TGTGCCAGCGGGGGACCCGGGGAGCTGTTTTTT
CASGGPGELFF
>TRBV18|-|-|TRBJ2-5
TGTGCCAGCTCACCAGAGACCCAGTACTTC
CASSPETQYF
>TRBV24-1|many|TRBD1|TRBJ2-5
TGTGCCACCAGTAATTTGGGACAGCAAGAGACCCAGTACTTC
CATSNLGQQETQYF
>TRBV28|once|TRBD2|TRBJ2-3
TGTGCCAGCAGACTAGCGGGGGACACAGATACGCAGTATTTT
CASRLAGDTDTQYF
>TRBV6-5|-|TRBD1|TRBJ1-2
TGTGCCAGCAAACCGGGACAGGAATTCTATGGCTACACCTTC
CASKPGQEFYGYTF
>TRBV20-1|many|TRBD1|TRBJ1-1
TGCAGTGCCCCCCTGGGGACAGTGAACACTGAAGCTTTCTTT
CSAPLGTVNTEAFF
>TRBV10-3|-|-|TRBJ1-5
TGTGCCATCAGTGAAGCTATGGGGCCCCAGCATTTT
CAISEAMGPQHF
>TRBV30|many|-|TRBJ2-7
TGTGCCTGGACAGACTACTACGAGCAGTACTTC
CAWTDYYEQYF
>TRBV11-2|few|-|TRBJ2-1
TGTGCCAGCAGCTTAGACAGGGGGGGGACCAATGAGCAGTTCTTC
CASSLDRGGTNEQFF
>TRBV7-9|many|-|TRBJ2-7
TGTGCCAGCAGCTCGACCGGAGGGGAGCAGTACTTC
CASSSTGGEQYF
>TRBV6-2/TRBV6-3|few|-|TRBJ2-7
TGTGCCAGCAGGGGCGACTGGGATTCCCGCGAGCAGTACTTC
CASRGDWDSREQYF
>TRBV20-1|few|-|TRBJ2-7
TGCAGTGCTAGAGAATTTGGACGGAATTACGAGCAGTACTTC
CSAREFGRNYEQYF
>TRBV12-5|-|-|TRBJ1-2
TGTGCTAGCTGGACGGAAAACTATGGCTACACCTTC
CASWTENYGYTF
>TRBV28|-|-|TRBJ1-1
TGTGCCAGCAGTTCGACAGTTCTGGCTTTCTTT
CASSSTVLAFF
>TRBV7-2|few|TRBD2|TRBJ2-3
TGTGCCAGCAGCCTAGTCCCGGGACTAGTACCCGATACGCAGTATTTT
CASSLVPGLVPDTQYF
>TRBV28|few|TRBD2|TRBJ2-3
TGTGCCAGCCTGCGGGGGAACACAGATACGCAGTATTTT
CASLRGNTDTQYF
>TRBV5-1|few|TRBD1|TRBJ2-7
TGCGCCAGCAGCTCCGCGCCGGGACAGAACTTTTACGAGCAGTACTTC
CASSSAPGQNFYEQYF